The 9 T cell receptor beta chains presented below share a single source sample, sequenced in a study of PD-1 blockade in classical Hodgkin lymphoma (dated by TCRdb to 2018 to 2020). Receptor libraries were prepared by the immunoSEQ multiplex PCR assay. Sourced from immuneACCESS, this table was stored by TCRdb with only in-frame sequences that have V and J called. A share of the clones is absent; for the studies checked, an unresolved V gene accounts for under half, and the remainder has no known explanation. The sample records fewer than 25,000 clones, 70% to 90% of which are singletons. The ten largest clones represent about 7.8% of the sample. The intended sense of this specimen's time point label: cycle 2 day 1 (C2D1) of nivolumab. All trial patients had relapsed after autologous stem cell transplantation, with cohorts A, B and C differing in prior brentuximab vedotin exposure. This specimen consisted of peripheral blood mononuclear cells (PBMCs), obtained before the second cycle of nivolumab. The receptors were sampled from a human donor with classical Hodgkin lymphoma.

The rearrangement uses TRBV9 and TRBJ1-2; TRBD1 might be the D (5 bases). Germline assignment: CDR1 SGDLS and CDR2 YYNGEE. The CDR3 covers 16 residues. Trimming pared 4 bases from V and 4 bases from J, leaving 20 bases between. The CDR3 DNA reads TGTGCCAGCAGCATCTCCGGGGGGGGACTTCCCTATGGCTACACCTTC. This encodes CASSISGGGLPYGYTF.

The chain uses TRBV2 and TRBJ1-5; the D is unclear. The germline V gene encodes CDR1 SNHLY and CDR2 FYNNEI. Trimming removed 7 bases at V and 8 bases at J, with 12 bases between. CDR3 length: 12 amino acids. The CDR3 sequence is CASTGIGKPQHF. The CDR3 region has the DNA TGTGCCAGCACGGGGATTGGGAAGCCCCAGCATTTT.

The genes are TRBV6-6 and TRBJ2-7; 8 bases match TRBD2. With V trimmed by 7 bases and J by 4 bases, 6 bases remained unmatched. Germline V gives CDR1 MNHNY, CDR2 SVGAGI (reference sequence). There are 13 residues in the CDR3. The CDR3 DNA follows: TGTGCCAGCACGAAAGCGGGGGAGTACGAGCAGTACTTC. Encoded protein: CASTKAGEYEQYF.

A single count supports this clone. V gene TRBV19 combines with J gene TRBJ1-5, with 7 bases identical to TRBD1. The CDR3 loop spans 17 amino acids. Germline assignment: CDR1 LNHDA and CDR2 SQIVND (reference sequence). Trimming cost V 7 bases and J 7 bases; bases outside gene matches: 19. CDR3 sequence reads: CASTASRPTGWGQPQHF. Here the CDR3 DNA reads TGTGCCAGTACGGCCTCCCGTCCGACAGGGTGGGGACAGCCCCAGCATTTT.

The rearrangement links TRBV7-9 to TRBJ2-1, with no clear D. The CDR3 is 12 residues long. Trimming left V 6 bases short and J 4 bases short, with 7 bases between. Germline loops: CDR1 SEHNR, CDR2 FQNEAQ (reference sequence). CDR3 sequence reads: CASRGHYNEQFF. In DNA, the CDR3 is TGTGCCAGCAGAGGTCATTACAATGAGCAGTTCTTC.

J is TRBJ1-2 and V is TRBV27, with TRBD1 matching over 7 bases. CDR3 length: 16 amino acids. The ends lost 4 bases at V and 4 bases at J; junction bases unmatched: 12. In germline, CDR1 is MNHEY, CDR2 SMNVEV (reference sequence). The CDR3 here is CASSSRDRFFLYGYTF. In nucleotides, the CDR3 is TGTGCCAGCAGTTCACGGGACAGATTCTTCCTCTATGGCTACACCTTC.

The V gene is TRBV7-2, the J gene TRBJ1-2, with 7 bases matching TRBD1. The V gene end was trimmed by 5 bases and the J gene end by 2 bases; junction bases not matched to a gene: 11. CDR3 length: 16 amino acids. Germline-derived CDR1 and CDR2 are SGHTA and FQGNSA. CDR3 sequence (DNA): TGTGCCAGCAGCCCCATGACAGGGATCCGAAACTATGGCTACACCTTC. Its translation: CASSPMTGIRNYGYTF.

The rearrangement joins TRBV6-1 to TRBJ2-7; TRBD1 agrees at 9 bases. Looked up from germline, CDR1 is MNHNS and CDR2 is SASEGT. Trimming at V came to 4 bases and at J to 0 bases, leaving 10 bases not matched to a gene. This CDR3 has 17 amino acids. CDR3 nucleotides: TGTGCCAGCAGTGCCATATGGGGACAGGGTTCCTCCTACGAGCAGTACTTC. Protein sequence: CASSAIWGQGSSYEQYF.

The chain employs TRBV6-5 and TRBJ1-4; no reliable D call. There are 15 residues in the CDR3. Trimming pared 5 bases from V and 0 bases from J, leaving 10 bases between. The germline V gene encodes CDR1 MNHEY and CDR2 SVGAGI. CDR3 sequence: CASSPFGATNEKLFF. CDR3 nucleotide sequence: TGTGCCAGCAGTCCCTTCGGTGCAACTAATGAAAAACTGTTTTTT.